The present T cell receptor beta chain was sequenced within a study of identifying expanded T cells in peripheral blood. The repertoire was sequenced with immunoSEQ multiplex PCR; TCRdb's copy has only in-frame clones and lacks some. The sample contains more than 85,000 clones, 70% to 90% of which appear only once. On this clone itself: Its antigen remains unidentified.

This CDR3 contains 13 residues. The V gene lost 6 bases and the J gene lost 10 bases, with 13 bases spanning the gap. Germline V gene lookup returns CDR1 MGHDK and CDR2 SYGVNS. Collection occurred without any documented infections or immune events in donors. Notes on the study in general: Clone count variance between two-week samples rose with total template count. Over about two and four weeks, about 15 and 19 clones changed, versus roughly 1.2 between replicates.

Sequencing input: blood. This sequence was found in a person between 18 and 70 years old in good health. The chain has TRBV25-1 and TRBJ1-6; D possibly corresponds to TRBD1 (6 bases). The CDR3 region is CASRGDIRSPLHF. In DNA, the CDR3 is TGTGCCAGCAGGGGGGACATTAGGTCACCCCTCCACTTT.